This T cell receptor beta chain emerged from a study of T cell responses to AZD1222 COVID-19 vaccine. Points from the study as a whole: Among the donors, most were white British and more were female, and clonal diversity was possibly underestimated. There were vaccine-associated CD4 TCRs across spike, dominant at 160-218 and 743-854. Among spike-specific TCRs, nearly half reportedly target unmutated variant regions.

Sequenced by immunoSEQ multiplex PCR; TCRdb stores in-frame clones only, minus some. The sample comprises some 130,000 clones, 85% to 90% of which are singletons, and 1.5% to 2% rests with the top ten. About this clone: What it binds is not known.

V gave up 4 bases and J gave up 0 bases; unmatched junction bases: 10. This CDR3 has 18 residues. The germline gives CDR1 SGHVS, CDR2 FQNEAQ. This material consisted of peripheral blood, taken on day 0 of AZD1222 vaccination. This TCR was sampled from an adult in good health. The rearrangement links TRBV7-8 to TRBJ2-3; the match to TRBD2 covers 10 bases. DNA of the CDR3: TGTGCCAGCAGCTATCGGACTAGCGGCCCAACGAGCACAGATACGCAGTATTTT. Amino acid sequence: CASSYRTSGPTSTDTQYF.